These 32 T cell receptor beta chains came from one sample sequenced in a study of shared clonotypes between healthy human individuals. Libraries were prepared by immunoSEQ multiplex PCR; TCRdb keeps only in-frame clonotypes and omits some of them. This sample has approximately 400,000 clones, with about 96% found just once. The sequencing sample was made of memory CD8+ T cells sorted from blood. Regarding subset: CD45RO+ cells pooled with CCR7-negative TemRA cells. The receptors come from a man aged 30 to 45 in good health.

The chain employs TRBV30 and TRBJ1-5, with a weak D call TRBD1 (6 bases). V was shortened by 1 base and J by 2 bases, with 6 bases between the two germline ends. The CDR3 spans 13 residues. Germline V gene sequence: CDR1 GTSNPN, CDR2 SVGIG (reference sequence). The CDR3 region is CAWSDRGNQPQHF. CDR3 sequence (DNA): TGTGCCTGGAGTGACAGGGGCAATCAGCCCCAGCATTTT.

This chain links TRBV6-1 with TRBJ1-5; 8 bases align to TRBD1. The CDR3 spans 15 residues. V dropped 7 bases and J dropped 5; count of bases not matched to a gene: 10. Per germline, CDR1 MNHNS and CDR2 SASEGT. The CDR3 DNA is TGTGCCAGCACCTTGACAGGGGTAGGCGATCAGCCCCAGCATTTT. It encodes CASTLTGVGDQPQHF.

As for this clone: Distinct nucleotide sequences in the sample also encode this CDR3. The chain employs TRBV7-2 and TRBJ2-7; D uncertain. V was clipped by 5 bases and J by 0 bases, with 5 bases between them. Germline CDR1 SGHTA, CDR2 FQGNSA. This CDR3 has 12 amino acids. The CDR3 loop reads CASSPGSYEQYF. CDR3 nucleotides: TGTGCCAGCAGCCCGGGCTCCTACGAGCAGTACTTC.

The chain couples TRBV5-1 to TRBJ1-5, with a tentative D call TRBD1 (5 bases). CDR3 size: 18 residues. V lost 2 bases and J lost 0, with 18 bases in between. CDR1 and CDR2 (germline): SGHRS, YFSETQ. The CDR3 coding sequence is TGCGCCAGCAGCTTAGCTAGGGGAAGAGGGTATAGCAATCAGCCCCAGCATTTT. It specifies CASSLARGRGYSNQPQHF.

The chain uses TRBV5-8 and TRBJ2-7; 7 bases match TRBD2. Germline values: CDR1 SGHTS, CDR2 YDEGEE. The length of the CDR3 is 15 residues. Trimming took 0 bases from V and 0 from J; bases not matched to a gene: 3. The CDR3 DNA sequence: TGTGCCAGCAGCTTGGCGGGCGGGAGCTCCTACGAGCAGTACTTC. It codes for CASSLAGGSSYEQYF.

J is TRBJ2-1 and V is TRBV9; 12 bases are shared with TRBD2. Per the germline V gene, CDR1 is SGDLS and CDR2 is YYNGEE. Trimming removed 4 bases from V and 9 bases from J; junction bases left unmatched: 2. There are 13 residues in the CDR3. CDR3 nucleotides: TGTGCCAGCAGCCCGGGACTAGCGGGTGAGCAGTTCTTC. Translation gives CASSPGLAGEQFF.

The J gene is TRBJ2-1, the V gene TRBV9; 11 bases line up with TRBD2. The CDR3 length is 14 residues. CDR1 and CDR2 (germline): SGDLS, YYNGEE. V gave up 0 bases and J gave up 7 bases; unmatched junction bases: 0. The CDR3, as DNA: TGTGCCAGCAGCGTAGGGACTAGCGGGAATGAGCAGTTCTTC. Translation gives CASSVGTSGNEQFF.

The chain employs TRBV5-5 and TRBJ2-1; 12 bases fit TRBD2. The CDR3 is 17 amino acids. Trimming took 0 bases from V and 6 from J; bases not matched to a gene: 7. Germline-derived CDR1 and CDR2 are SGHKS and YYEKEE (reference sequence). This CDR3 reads CASSLDRLAGEFNEQFF. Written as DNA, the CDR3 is TGTGCCAGCAGCTTGGACAGACTAGCGGGAGAATTCAATGAGCAGTTCTTC.

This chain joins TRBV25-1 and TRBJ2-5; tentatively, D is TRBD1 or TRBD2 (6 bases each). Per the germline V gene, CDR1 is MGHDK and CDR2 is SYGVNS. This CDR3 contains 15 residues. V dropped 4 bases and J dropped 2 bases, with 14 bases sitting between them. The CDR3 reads CASSGGAWAQETQYF. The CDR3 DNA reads TGTGCCAGCAGTGGGGGGGCCTGGGCGCAAGAGACCCAGTACTTC.

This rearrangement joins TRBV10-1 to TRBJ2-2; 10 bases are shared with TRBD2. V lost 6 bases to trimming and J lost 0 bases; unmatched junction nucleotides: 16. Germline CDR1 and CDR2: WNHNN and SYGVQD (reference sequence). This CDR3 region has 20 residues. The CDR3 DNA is TGCGCCAGCAGCGCCAAGGGAGCGGGAGGGCCACGAACGAACACCGGGGAGCTGTTTTTT. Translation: CASSAKGAGGPRTNTGELFF.

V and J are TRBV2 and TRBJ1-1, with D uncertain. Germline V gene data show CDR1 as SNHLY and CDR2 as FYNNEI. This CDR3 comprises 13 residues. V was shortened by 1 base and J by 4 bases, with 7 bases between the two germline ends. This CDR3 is CASSEGEFTEAFF. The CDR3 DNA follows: TGTGCCAGCAGTGAAGGGGAGTTCACTGAAGCTTTCTTT.

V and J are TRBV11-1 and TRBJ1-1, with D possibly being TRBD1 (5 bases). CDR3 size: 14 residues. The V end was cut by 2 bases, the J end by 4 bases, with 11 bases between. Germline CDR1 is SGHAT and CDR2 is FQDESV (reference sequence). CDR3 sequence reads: CASSLQRGGTEAFF. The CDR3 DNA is TGTGCCAGCAGCTTACAGAGGGGAGGCACTGAAGCTTTCTTT.

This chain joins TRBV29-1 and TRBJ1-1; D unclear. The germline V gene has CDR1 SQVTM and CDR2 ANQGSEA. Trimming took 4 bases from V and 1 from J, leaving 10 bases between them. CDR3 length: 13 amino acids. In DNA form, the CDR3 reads TGCAGCGTTGTCCGTCCATGGAACACTGAAGCTTTCTTT. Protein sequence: CSVVRPWNTEAFF.

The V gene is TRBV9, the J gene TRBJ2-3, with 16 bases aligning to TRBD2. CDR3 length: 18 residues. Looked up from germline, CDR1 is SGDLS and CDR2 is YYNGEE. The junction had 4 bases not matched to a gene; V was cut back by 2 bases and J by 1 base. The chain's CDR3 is CASSVGLAGGLGTDTQYF. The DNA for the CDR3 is TGTGCCAGCAGCGTGGGACTAGCGGGAGGGCTAGGCACAGATACGCAGTATTTT.

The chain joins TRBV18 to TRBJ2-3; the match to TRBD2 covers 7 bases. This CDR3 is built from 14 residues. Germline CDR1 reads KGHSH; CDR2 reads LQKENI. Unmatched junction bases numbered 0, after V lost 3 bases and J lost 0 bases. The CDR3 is CASSPSGSTDTQYF. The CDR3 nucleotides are TGTGCCAGCTCACCTAGCGGGAGCACAGATACGCAGTATTTT.

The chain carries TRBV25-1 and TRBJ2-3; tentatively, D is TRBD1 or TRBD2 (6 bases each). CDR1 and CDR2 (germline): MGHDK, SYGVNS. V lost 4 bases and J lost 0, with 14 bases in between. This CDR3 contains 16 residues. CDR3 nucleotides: TGTGCCAGCAGTGCAAGGGGGGTTGCTAGCACAGATACGCAGTATTTT. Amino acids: CASSARGVASTDTQYF.

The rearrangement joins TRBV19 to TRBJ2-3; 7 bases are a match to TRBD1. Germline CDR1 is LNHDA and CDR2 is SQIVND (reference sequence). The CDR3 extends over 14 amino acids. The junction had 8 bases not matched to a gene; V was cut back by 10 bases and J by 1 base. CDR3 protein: CATRTGPGTDTQYF. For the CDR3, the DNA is TGTGCCACACGGACAGGTCCCGGCACAGATACGCAGTATTTT.

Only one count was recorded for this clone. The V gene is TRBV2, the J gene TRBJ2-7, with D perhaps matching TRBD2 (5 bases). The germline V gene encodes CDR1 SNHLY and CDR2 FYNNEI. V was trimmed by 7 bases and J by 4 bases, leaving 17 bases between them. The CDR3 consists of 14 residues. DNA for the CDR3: TGTGCCAGCAAATCGACGGGAATGCAGTACGAGCAGTACTTC. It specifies CASKSTGMQYEQYF.

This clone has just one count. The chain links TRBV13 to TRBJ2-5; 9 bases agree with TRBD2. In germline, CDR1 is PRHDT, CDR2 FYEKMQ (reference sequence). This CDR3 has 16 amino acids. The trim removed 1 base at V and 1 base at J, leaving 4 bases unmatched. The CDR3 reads CASSLASGDLQETQYF. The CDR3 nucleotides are TGTGCCAGCAGCTTAGCTAGCGGGGATCTCCAAGAGACCCAGTACTTC.

In nucleotides, the CDR3 is TGTGCCAGCAGTTTACGGCAAAATCAGCCCCAGCATTTT. It specifies CASSLRQNQPQHF. The chain carries TRBV28 and TRBJ1-5; D call uncertain. The CDR3 length is 13 residues. V was shortened by 2 bases and J by 4 bases, with 6 bases between the two germline ends. CDR1 and CDR2 from the germline V gene are MDHEN and SYDVKM.

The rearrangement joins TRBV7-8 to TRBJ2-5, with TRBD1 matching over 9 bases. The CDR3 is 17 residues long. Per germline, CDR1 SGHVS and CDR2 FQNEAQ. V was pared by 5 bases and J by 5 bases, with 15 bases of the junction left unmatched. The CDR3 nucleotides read TGTGCCAGCAGCGGATTTCCTCGGCCGGGACAGGGCGAGACCCAGTACTTC. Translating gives CASSGFPRPGQGETQYF.

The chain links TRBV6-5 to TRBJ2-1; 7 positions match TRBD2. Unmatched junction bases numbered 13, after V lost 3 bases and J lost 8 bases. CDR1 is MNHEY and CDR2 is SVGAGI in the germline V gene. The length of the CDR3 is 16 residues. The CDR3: CASSYRGAGVRDEQFF. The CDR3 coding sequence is TGTGCCAGCAGTTATAGAGGGGCGGGAGTGAGGGATGAGCAGTTCTTC.

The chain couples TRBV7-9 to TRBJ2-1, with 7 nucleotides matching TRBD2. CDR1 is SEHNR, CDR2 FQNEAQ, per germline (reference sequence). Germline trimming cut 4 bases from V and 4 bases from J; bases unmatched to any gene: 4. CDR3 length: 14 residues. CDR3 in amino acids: CASSWGGRYNEQFF. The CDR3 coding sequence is TGTGCCAGCAGCTGGGGGGGGAGATACAATGAGCAGTTCTTC.

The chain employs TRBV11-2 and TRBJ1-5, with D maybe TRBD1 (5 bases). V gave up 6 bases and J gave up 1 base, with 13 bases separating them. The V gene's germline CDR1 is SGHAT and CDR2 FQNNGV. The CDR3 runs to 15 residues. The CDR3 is CASSRAGGSNQPQHF. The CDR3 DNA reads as TGTGCCAGCAGTCGGGCCGGGGGGAGCAATCAGCCCCAGCATTTT.

Written as DNA, the CDR3 is TGTGCCAGCAGCACTCAAGCTAACTATGGCTACACCTTC. As protein: CASSTQANYGYTF. The chain joins TRBV9 to TRBJ1-2; unclear D gene. Germline values: CDR1 SGDLS, CDR2 YYNGEE. This CDR3 comprises 13 residues. Trimming stripped 4 bases from V and 0 bases from J, with 7 bases between.

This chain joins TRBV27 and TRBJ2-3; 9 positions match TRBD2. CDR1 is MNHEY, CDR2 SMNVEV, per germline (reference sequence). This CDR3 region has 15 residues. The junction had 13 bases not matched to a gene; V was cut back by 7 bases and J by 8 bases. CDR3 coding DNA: TGTGCCAGCACTAGCGGGATTAACGTTGGCCGTACGCAGTATTTT. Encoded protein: CASTSGINVGRTQYF.

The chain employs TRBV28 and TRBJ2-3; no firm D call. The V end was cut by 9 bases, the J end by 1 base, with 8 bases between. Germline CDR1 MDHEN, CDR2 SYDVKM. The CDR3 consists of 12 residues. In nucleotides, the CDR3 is TGTGCCAGTCAAAGGGGCACAGATACGCAGTATTTT. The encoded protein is CASQRGTDTQYF.

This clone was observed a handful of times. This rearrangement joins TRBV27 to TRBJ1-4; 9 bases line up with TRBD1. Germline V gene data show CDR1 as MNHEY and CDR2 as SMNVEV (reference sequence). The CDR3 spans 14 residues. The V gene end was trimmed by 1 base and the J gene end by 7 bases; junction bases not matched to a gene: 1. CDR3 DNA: TGTGCCAGCAGTTTATGGGGACAGGGTGAAAAACTGTTTTTT. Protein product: CASSLWGQGEKLFF.

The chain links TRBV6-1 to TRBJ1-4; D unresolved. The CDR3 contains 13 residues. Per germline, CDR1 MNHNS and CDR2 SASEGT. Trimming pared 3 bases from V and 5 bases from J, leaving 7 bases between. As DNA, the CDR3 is TGTGCCAGCAGTGACGGGCAGAATGAAAAACTGTTTTTT. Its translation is CASSDGQNEKLFF.

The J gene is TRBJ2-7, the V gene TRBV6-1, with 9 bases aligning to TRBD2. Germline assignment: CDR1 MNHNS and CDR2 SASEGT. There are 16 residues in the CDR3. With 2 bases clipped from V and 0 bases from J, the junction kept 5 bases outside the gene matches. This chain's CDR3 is CASSELGLALSYEQYF. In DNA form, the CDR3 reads TGTGCCAGCAGTGAACTCGGACTAGCGCTCTCCTACGAGCAGTACTTC.

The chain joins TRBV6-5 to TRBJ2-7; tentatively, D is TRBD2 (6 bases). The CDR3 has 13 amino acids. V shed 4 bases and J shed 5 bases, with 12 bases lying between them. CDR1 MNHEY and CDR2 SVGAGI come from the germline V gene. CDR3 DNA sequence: TGTGCCAGCAGTTCCAGGCGGGGCGACGAGCAGTACTTC. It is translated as CASSSRRGDEQYF.

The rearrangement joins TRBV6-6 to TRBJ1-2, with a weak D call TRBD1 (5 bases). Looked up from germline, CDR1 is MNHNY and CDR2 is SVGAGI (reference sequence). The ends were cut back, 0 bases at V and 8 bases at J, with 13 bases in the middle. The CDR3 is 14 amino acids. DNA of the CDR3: TGTGCCAGCAGTTACTCGCCGGGACTCCTCGGCTACACCTTC. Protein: CASSYSPGLLGYTF.